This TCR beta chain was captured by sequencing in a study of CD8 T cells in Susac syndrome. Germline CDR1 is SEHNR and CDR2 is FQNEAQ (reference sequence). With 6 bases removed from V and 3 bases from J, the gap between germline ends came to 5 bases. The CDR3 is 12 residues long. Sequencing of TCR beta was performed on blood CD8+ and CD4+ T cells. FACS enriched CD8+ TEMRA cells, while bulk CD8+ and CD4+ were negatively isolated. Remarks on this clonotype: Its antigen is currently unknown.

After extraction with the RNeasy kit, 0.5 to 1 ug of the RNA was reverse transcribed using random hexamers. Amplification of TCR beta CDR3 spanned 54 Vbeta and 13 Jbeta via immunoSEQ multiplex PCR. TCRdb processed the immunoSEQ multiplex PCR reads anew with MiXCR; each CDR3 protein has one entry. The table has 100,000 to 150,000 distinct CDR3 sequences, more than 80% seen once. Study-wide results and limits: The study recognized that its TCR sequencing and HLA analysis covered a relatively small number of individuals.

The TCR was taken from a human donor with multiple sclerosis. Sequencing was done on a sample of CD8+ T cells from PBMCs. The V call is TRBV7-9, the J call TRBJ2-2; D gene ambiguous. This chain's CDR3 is CASRSYTGELFF. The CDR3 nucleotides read TGTGCCAGCAGATCGTACACCGGGGAGCTGTTTTTT.